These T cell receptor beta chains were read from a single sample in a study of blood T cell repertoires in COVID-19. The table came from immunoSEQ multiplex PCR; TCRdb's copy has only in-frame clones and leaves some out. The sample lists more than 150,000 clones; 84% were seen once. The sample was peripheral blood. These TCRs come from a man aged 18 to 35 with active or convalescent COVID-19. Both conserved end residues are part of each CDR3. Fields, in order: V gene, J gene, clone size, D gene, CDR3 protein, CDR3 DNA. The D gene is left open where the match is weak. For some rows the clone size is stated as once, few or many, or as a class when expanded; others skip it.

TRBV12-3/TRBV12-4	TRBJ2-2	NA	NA	CASSREAGELFF	TGTGCCAGCAGCCGGGAAGCCGGGGAGCTGTTTTTT
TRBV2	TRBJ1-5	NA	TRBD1	CASSEKGAIDQPQHF	TGTGCCAGCAGTGAAAAGGGGGCCATAGATCAGCCCCAGCATTTT
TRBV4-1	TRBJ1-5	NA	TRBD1	CASSPQGQGWEPQHF	TGCGCCAGCAGCCCCCAGGGACAGGGATGGGAGCCCCAGCATTTT
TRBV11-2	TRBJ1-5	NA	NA	CASSLEGGQPQHF	TGTGCCAGCAGCTTAGAAGGGGGTCAGCCCCAGCATTTT
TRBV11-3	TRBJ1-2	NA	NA	CASSLDVQIYGYTF	TGTGCCAGCAGCTTAGACGTCCAGATCTATGGCTACACCTTC
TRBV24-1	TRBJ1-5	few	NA	CATSERGRHNQPQHF	TGTGCCACCAGTGAGCGCGGGAGACACAATCAGCCCCAGCATTTT
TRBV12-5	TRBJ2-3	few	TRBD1	CASGLSTGTGGGDTQYF	TGTGCTAGTGGTTTGTCGACCGGGACAGGAGGGGGAGATACGCAGTATTTT
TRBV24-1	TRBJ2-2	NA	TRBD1	CATSDPGQDTGELFF	TGTGCCACCAGTGATCCGGGACAGGACACCGGGGAGCTGTTTTTT
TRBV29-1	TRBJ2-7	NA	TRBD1	CSVELRTGGGNEQYF	TGCAGCGTTGAACTCCGGACAGGGGGCGGGAACGAGCAGTACTTC
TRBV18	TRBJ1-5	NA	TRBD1	CASSRDSQINQPQHF	TGTGCCAGCTCACGGGACAGCCAAATCAATCAGCCCCAGCATTTT
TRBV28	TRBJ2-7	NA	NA	CASSHPPGLEQYF	TGTGCCAGCAGCCACCCCCCGGGACTCGAGCAGTACTTC
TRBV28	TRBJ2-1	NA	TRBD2	CASSLRLAGAGEQFF	TGTGCCAGCAGTTTACGGCTAGCGGGAGCTGGGGAGCAGTTCTTC
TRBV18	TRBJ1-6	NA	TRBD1	CASSPPQGLNSPLHF	TGTGCCAGCTCACCACCACAGGGGTTGAATTCACCCCTCCACTTT
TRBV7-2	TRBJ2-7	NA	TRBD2	CASSLQRGTTYEQYF	TGTGCCAGCAGCTTACAGCGGGGAACCACCTACGAGCAGTACTTC
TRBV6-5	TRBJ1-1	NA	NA	CAGKGNMNTEAFF	TGTGCCGGCAAGGGGAACATGAACACTGAAGCTTTCTTT
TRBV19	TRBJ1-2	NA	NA	CASSKLYAGGYGYTF	TGTGCCAGTAGTAAACTCTATGCGGGAGGATATGGCTACACCTTC
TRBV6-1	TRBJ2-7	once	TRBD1	CASSDRQGSYEQYF	TGTGCCAGCAGTGATAGACAGGGGTCATACGAGCAGTACTTC
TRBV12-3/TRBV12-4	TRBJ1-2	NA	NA	CASSFGGIGGYTF	TGTGCCAGCAGTTTTGGGGGGATCGGTGGCTACACCTTC
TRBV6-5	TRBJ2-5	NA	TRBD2	CASSYSGREETQYF	TGTGCCAGCAGTTACTCGGGGAGGGAAGAGACCCAGTACTTC
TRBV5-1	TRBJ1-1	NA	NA	CASTAGVLGTEAFF	TGCGCCAGCACCGCGGGGGTCCTCGGCACTGAAGCTTTCTTT
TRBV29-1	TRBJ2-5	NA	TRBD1	CSVQGQGFETQYF	TGCAGCGTTCAGGGACAGGGTTTTGAGACCCAGTACTTC
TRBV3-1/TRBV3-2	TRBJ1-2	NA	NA	CASSPLGPNYGYTF	TGTGCCAGCAGCCCCCTGGGGCCAAACTATGGCTACACCTTC
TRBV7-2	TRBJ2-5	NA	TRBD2	CASSRGLAEETQYF	TGTGCCAGCAGCAGAGGACTAGCGGAAGAGACCCAGTACTTC
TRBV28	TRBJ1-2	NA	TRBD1	CATTPTGISFNYGYTF	TGTGCCACCACCCCGACAGGGATTTCTTTTAACTATGGCTACACCTTC
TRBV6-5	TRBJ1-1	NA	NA	CASCGGSGMNTEAFF	TGTGCCAGTTGCGGGGGCAGCGGAATGAACACTGAAGCTTTCTTT
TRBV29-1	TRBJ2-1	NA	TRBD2	CSVEDRGVGNNEQFF	TGCAGCGTTGAAGATCGGGGGGTGGGCAACAATGAGCAGTTCTTC
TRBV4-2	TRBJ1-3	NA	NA	CASSQQAGNTIYF	TGTGCCAGCAGCCAGCAGGCTGGAAACACCATATATTTT
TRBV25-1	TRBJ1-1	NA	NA	CASSGYEMNTEAFF	TGTGCCAGCAGTGGGTATGAGATGAACACTGAAGCTTTCTTT
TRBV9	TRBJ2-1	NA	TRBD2	CASSVAVTSANEQFF	TGTGCCAGCAGCGTAGCGGTGACTAGCGCCAATGAGCAGTTCTTC
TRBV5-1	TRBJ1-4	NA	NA	CASSPTQVQGSNEKLFF	TGCGCCAGCAGCCCTACCCAAGTACAGGGTTCTAATGAAAAACTGTTTTTT
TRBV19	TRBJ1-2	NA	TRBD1	CASNPFQGAKGYTF	TGTGCCAGTAACCCGTTTCAGGGGGCCAAAGGCTACACCTTC
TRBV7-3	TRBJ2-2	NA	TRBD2	CASSSGLAGPTGELFF	TGTGCCAGCAGCTCAGGACTAGCGGGACCCACCGGGGAGCTGTTTTTT
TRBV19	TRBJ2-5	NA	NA	CASNVGGQETQYF	TGTGCCAGTAATGTAGGGGGCCAAGAGACCCAGTACTTC
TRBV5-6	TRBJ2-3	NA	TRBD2	CASSLGLAGDTQYF	TGTGCCAGCAGCTTGGGACTAGCGGGAGATACGCAGTATTTT
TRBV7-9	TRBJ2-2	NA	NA	CASSPRGANTGELFF	TGTGCCAGCTCCCCACGGGGAGCGAACACCGGGGAGCTGTTTTTT
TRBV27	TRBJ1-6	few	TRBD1	CASSLGDRGNSPLHF	TGTGCCAGCAGTCTCGGGGACAGGGGAAATTCACCCCTCCACTTT
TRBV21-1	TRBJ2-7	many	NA	CASSTRVLNEQYF	TGTGCCAGCAGCACCAGGGTTCTGAACGAGCAGTACTTC
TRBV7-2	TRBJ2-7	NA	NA	CASSSNLREQYF	TGTGCCAGCAGCTCTAATTTACGCGAGCAGTACTTC
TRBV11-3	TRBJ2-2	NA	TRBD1	CASSKDRGNTGELFF	TGTGCCAGCAGCAAAGACAGGGGAAACACCGGGGAGCTGTTTTTT
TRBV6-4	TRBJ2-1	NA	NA	CASSSGFRDNEQFF	TGTGCCAGCAGTTCTGGGTTCAGGGACAATGAGCAGTTCTTC
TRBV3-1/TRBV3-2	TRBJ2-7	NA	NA	CASSYLSYEQYF	TGTGCCAGCAGCTATCTCTCCTACGAGCAGTACTTC
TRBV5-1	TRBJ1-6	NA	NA	CASSSRTDSNSPLHF	TGCGCCAGCAGCTCAAGGACGGACAGTAATTCACCCCTCCACTTT
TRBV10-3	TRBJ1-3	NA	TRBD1	CAISTGDRVGNTIYF	TGTGCCATCAGCACTGGGGACAGGGTTGGAAACACCATATATTTT
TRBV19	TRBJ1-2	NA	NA	CASSMVEQPSGYTF	TGTGCCAGTAGTATGGTGGAACAGCCCTCGGGCTACACCTTC
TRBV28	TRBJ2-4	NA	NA	CASSLGGFEAKNIQYF	TGTGCCAGCAGTTTAGGCGGGTTTGAGGCCAAAAACATTCAGTACTTC
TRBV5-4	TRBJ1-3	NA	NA	CASSSGQRENTIYF	TGTGCCAGCAGCTCAGGACAGCGGGAAAACACCATATATTTT
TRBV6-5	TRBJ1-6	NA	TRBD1	CASSYSGQGGSPLHF	TGTGCCAGCAGTTACTCCGGACAGGGGGGATCACCCCTCCACTTT
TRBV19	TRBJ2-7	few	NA	CASSVRDLGPYEQYF	TGTGCCAGTAGTGTCCGGGACTTGGGGCCCTACGAGCAGTACTTC
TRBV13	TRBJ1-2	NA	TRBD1	CASSLGIRGQGYGYTF	TGTGCCAGCAGCTTAGGCATCAGGGGGCAAGGCTATGGCTACACCTTC
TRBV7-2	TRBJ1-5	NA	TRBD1	CASSLDGGQGQLPQHF	TGTGCCAGCAGCTTAGATGGCGGACAGGGACAATTGCCCCAGCATTTT
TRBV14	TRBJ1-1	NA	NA	CASSQAGMNTEAFF	TGTGCCAGCAGCCAAGCAGGGATGAACACTGAAGCTTTCTTT
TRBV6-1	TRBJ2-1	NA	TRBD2	CASSARSGFSYNEQFF	TGTGCCAGCAGTGCACGTAGCGGGTTCTCCTACAATGAGCAGTTCTTC
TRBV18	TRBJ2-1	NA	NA	CASSPPVGVVHNEQFF	TGTGCCAGCTCACCACCTGTGGGAGTTGTCCACAATGAGCAGTTCTTC